The 10 T cell receptor beta chains below come from one sample, sequenced in a study of OX40 agonist ivuxolimab in advanced cancers. The library was built by means of the immunoSEQ multiplex PCR assay. In its TCRdb copy, this immuneACCESS table keeps in-frame sequences only and misses some clones. Where compared with another copy, unresolved V genes explain less than half of these, and the others have no known cause. This sample has tens of thousands of clones in its table, and 80% to 90% of those were observed once. Of the sample, roughly 40% falls within the top ten clones. Sequencing used CD4+ or CD8+ T cells sorted from blood, obtained in a trial of the OX40 agonist ivuxolimab. All receptors come from an adult with an advanced solid tumor such as melanoma, head and neck, liver or kidney cancer.

In this sample, this clone turned up once. This chain links TRBV7-9 with TRBJ1-2; D possibly corresponds to TRBD1 (5 bases). The CDR3 sequence is 15 residues long. CDR1 and CDR2 from the germline V gene are SEHNR and FQNEAQ (reference sequence). Deletions cut 0 bases from V and 6 bases from J, with 14 bases between. The CDR3 reads CASSLALKQENGYTF. The CDR3 DNA is TGTGCCAGCAGCTTAGCGCTTAAACAGGAGAATGGCTACACCTTC.

This clone was counted a single time. V usage is TRBV6-1 and J usage is TRBJ2-2; D is undetermined. With 6 bases removed from V and 6 bases from J, the gap between germline ends came to 14 bases. CDR1 is MNHNS and CDR2 is SASEGT in the germline V gene. This CDR3 is 14 amino acids long. The CDR3 bases are TGTGCCAGCAGCTCAGAGGTGGTTCCCGGGGAGCTGTTTTTT. Translation gives CASSSEVVPGELFF.

This chain joins TRBV14 and TRBJ2-1; D is uncertain. Germline V gene data show CDR1 as SGHDN and CDR2 as FVKESK. CDR3 length: 13 amino acids. Between the trimmed V and J ends, which lost 0 bases and 14 bases, there was a span of 14 bases. CDR3 coding DNA: TGTGCCAGCAGCCAAGAAAGGACGACCTGGGAGTTCTTC. It is translated as CASSQERTTWEFF.

By its share, this clone is medium-sized. The genes are TRBV6-1 and TRBJ1-5; TRBD1 might be the D (6 bases). Per germline, CDR1 MNHNS and CDR2 SASEGT. The CDR3 totals 16 residues. Trimming cost V 3 bases and J 0 bases, with 12 bases left between them. The CDR3 DNA sequence: TGTGCCAGCAGTGACCGACAGGTTCTTAGCAATCAGCCCCAGCATTTT. Its protein is CASSDRQVLSNQPQHF.

The chain combines TRBV7-9 with TRBJ2-2; 9 bases fit TRBD2. The junction had 7 bases not matched to a gene; V was cut back by 2 bases and J by 3 bases. This CDR3 is 17 amino acids long. CDR1 is SEHNR, CDR2 FQNEAQ, per germline (reference sequence). CDR3 DNA: TGTGCCAGCAGCTTAAGTCTAGCGGGATACGACACCGGGGAGCTGTTTTTT. The encoded protein is CASSLSLAGYDTGELFF.

The rearrangement links TRBV6-1 to TRBJ2-7; tentative D call: TRBD1 (5 bases). The V end lost 1 base, the J end lost 3 bases, and 7 bases lay between the germline ends. This CDR3 comprises 13 residues. Germline values: CDR1 MNHNS, CDR2 SASEGT. The DNA for the CDR3 is TGTGCCAGCAGTGAAGGGGGCCTCTACGAGCAGTACTTC. Its translation is CASSEGGLYEQYF.

The rearrangement uses TRBV12-2 and TRBJ1-5; the table's TRBD1 call for D was not verified on the DNA. TRBV12-2 is described as a pseudogene. The CDR3 has 19 residues. CDR3 DNA sequence: TGTGCAAGTCGGCTCCCAGACAGGACCAAATCTTATAGCAATCAGCCCCAGCATTTT. It is translated as CASRLPDRTKSYSNQPQHF.

V usage is TRBV4-2 and J usage is TRBJ2-2, with D perhaps matching TRBD2 (5 bases). In germline, CDR1 is LGHNA, CDR2 YNFKEQ. This CDR3 comprises 14 residues. V was trimmed by 2 bases and J by 2 bases, leaving 6 bases between them. CDR3 sequence (DNA): TGTGCCAGCAGCCAACCTAGCAACACCGGGGAGCTGTTTTTT. Protein product: CASSQPSNTGELFF.

The chain carries TRBV7-9 and TRBJ1-1, with D unresolved. V lost 4 bases and J 4 bases, leaving 7 bases between the germline ends. The V gene's germline CDR1 is SEHNR and CDR2 FQNEAQ (reference sequence). This CDR3 contains 12 residues. The CDR3 region is CASSSRITEAFF. For the CDR3, the DNA is TGTGCCAGCAGCTCAAGAATCACTGAAGCTTTCTTT.

This clone was recorded once. The chain couples TRBV28 to TRBJ1-4, with 9 bases fitting TRBD1. CDR1 is MDHEN and CDR2 is SYDVKM in the germline V gene. The ends lost 7 bases at V and 7 bases at J; junction bases unmatched: 7. CDR3 length: 14 amino acids. The CDR3 nucleotides read TGTGCCAGCATCCCTGGGACAGGGCTTGAAAAACTGTTTTTT. It specifies CASIPGTGLEKLFF.